Here is one T cell receptor (beta chain) with its context. These data are taken from a study of PD-L1 blockade in urothelial cancer. Trimming took off 1 base at V and 6 bases at J, with 14 bases between the two ends. There are 15 residues in the CDR3. Germline CDR1 reads SGHDN; CDR2 reads FVKESK. The time point: peripheral blood 6 weeks after treatment start. Produced via immunoSEQ multiplex PCR; TCRdb's table is partial and in-frame only. The repertoire includes more than 45,000 clones, approximately 78% of them detected once, and approximately 10% sits in the top ten. The chain recombines TRBV14 with TRBJ2-3, with D perhaps matching TRBD2 (6 bases). This TCR was recovered from a man aged 65 to 79 with urothelial cancer. The sample in question was PBMCs, obtained around atezolizumab (anti-PD-L1) treatment. In DNA, the CDR3 is TGTGCCAGCAGCCAAGCGGGGGTTTGGGTGGATACGCAGTATTTT. Translating it yields CASSQAGVWVDTQYF. The full variable domain, with the rest looked up from reference TRBV14 and TRBJ2-3, is EAGVTQFPSHSVIEKGQTVTLRCDPISGHDNLYWYRRVMGKEIKFLLHFVKESKQDESGMPNNRFLAERTGGTYSTLKVQPAELEDSGVYFCASSQAGVWVDTQYFGPGTRLTVL.